This TCR beta chain was sequenced in a study of blood T cells in healthy people across ages (dated by TCRdb to between 2015 and 2016). At the level of the whole study: In model experiments, template switching captured about one uniquely barcoded TCR beta cDNA molecule for every two T cells. Age-related changes in TCR beta repertoire diversity were measured in the study by deep sequencing normalized with unique cDNA molecular identifiers. Four age groups were formed from the donors: young (average 16 years), middle-aged (approximately 39), aged (62) and long-lived (around 82). To avoid experimental bias, donors of different ages were distributed randomly across sequencing lanes. Using the same blood draw, the study looked at two additional independent replicas of 1 million unique cDNA reads for two donors, one aged 18 to 30 and the other aged 80 or older. Overall study results and their limits: Donor CMV infection status was unknown, potentially confounding age-related changes in expanded clonotypes. Compared with the aged group, the long-lived group had more naive CD4+ T cells, fewer expanded clones and increased TCR diversity, a pattern suggesting age selection. There was a strong correlation between observed TCR beta diversity and the percentage of naive T cells measured by flow cytometry. Estimates of total diversity based on one million sequenced T cells were regarded as lower bounds and as underestimates. Observed TCR beta diversity per million T cells fell roughly linearly with age, and a significant reduction was already apparent by age around 39. Because profiling used bulk unsorted PBMCs, naive and antigen-experienced compartments could not be compared conclusively.

Trimming costs V 6 bases and J 5 bases, and their ends lie 16 bases apart. The germline V gene specifies SQVTM as CDR1 and ANQGSEA as CDR2. Reading from cysteine to phenylalanine, the CDR3 counts 13 amino acids. CDR3 DNA is the only sequence kept; it has 39 bases, read in frame from the first base. Library prep was done by 5' RACE. A second 7 to 11 cycle PCR used a sample-barcoded 5' primer and a J-beta primer mix. Each TCR beta cDNA molecule received a unique molecular identifier from a template-switch 5' adaptor carrying 12 random nucleotides. Each sample yielded at least 2.5 million CDR3-containing paired-end reads. First-strand cDNA synthesis was performed from all RNA using the Mint cDNA synthesis kit, with priming by a TRBC-specific oligonucleotide. Following uracil-DNA glycosylase treatment, all cDNA underwent a first 18-cycle PCR with the universal primers M1SS and BC2_uni_R. The authors' pipeline ran thus. Normalization of each sample was performed by random selection of 1 million high-quality reads, each carrying a distinct molecular identifier. Instead of being binned into consensus sequences, reads with shared molecular identifiers were discarded. CDR3 identification, clonotype clustering and error correction used MiTCR with a Q25 quality threshold and the strictest error-elimination algorithm. A nonparametric unseen species model using Euler transformation provided a lower-bound estimate of total TCR beta diversity. In-frame beta chains were kept once TCRdb had trimmed the public reads at Q25 with fastp and called clones with MiXCR. Identical CDR3 protein sequences are pooled into one entry, listed with their most common genes and DNA. These V and J calls derive from TCRdb rather than the authors' analysis. This sample lists 1.8 million or so distinct CDR3 sequences; roughly two fifths were detected once. 23% of the sample comes from the top ten.

Donors were 40 or so systemically healthy Caucasian individuals from Russia aged 6 to 90 years. Roughly 9 milliliters of peripheral blood were drawn from each donor into EDTA-treated Vacutainer tubes. Ficoll-Paque density-gradient centrifugation was used to isolate PBMCs, with at least 6.5 million per sample. Trizol reagent was used to extract total RNA from the PBMCs, yielding at least 5.5 micrograms per sample. For every donor, an aliquot of PBMCs went through flow cytometry to measure the percentages of naive CD45RAhigh/CD27high T cells. With regard to this clonotype: No antigen is known for it. Base-call qualities are not available, and no considerably larger clone is one nucleotide away.

The chain couples TRBV29-1 to TRBJ2-5, with a tentative D gene TRBD2 over 7 matching bases. The receptor comes from a human donor in good health. The material sequenced was blood. In nucleotides, the sequence is TGCAGCGTCTCGGTAGGGGGGGTGGAGACCCAGTACTTC. Its protein product is CSVSVGGVETQYF.